The present T cell receptor (beta chain) was sequenced within a study of a mutant IDH1 vaccine in newly diagnosed glioma. Study background: Vaccines began 4-6 weeks after radiotherapy alone, or with temozolomide cycles.

Of note for this clone: Its antigen remains unidentified.

Profiled with immunoSEQ multiplex PCR; TCRdb holds only in-frame clones, not every one. The table has approximately 60,000 clones, around 82% seen once; the top ten hold 3.1%. The sample's time point: week 5, during vaccination. Every vaccine dose comprised 300 ug of mutant IDH1 20-mer peptide plus topical imiquimod. J lost 3 bases, V lost 4 bases, and 4 bases had no gene match. Germline CDR1 SGHDT, CDR2 YYEEEE. The CDR3 consists of 14 residues. V and J are TRBV5-6 and TRBJ1-3; 7 bases map to TRBD1. Sequenced material: PBMCs, taken from a glioma patient whose treatment included an IDH1 peptide vaccine. This TCR was sampled from a woman between 18 and 30 years old with glioma. Some clones in this sample may be carry-over from other donors' samples. In nucleotides, the CDR3 is TGTGCCAGCAGCCCAGGGGGATTTGGAAACACCATATATTTT. Protein product: CASSPGGFGNTIYF.